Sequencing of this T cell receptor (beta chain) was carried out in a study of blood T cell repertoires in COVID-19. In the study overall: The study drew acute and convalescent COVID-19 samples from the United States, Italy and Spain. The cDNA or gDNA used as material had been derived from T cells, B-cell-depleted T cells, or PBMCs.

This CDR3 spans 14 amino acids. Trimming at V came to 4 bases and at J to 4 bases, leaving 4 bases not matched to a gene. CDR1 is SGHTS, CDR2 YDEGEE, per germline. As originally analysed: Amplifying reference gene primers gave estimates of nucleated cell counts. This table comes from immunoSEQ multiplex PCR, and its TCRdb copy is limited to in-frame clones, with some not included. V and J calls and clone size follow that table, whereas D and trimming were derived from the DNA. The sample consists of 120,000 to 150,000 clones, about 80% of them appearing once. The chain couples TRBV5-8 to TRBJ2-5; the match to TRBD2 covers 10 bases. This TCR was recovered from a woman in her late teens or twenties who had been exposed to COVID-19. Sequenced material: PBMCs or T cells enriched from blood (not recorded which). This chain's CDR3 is CASSLSSGRETQYF. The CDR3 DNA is TGTGCCAGCAGCCTATCTAGCGGGAGAGAGACCCAGTACTTC.